The clone carrying this TCR beta chain was seen only a few times. These data come from a study of blood T cells in healthy people across ages. The amount of total RNA extracted per sample was at least 6 micrograms. Germline V gene lookup returns CDR1 MNHEY and CDR2 SMNVEV (reference sequence). This CDR3 has 11 residues. V gave up 7 bases and J gave up 8 bases, with 9 bases separating them. For the second PCR, which ran for 7 to 11 cycles, a sample-barcoded 5' primer and a J-beta primer mix were used. Every cDNA molecule carried a tag from a template-switch adaptor bearing 12 random nucleotides. TCRdb redid the calling of the 5' RACE reads with MiXCR, one entry per CDR3 protein. Of about 1,400,000 distinct CDR3 sequences in the sample, roughly 40% are singletons; the top ten hold 7.9%.

This chain joins TRBV27 and TRBJ2-1; unclear D gene. The sequence was obtained from a woman between 18 and 29 years old in good health. Sequences were obtained from blood. The chain's CDR3 is CASTHLDEQFF. CDR3 DNA: TGTGCCAGCACCCACTTGGATGAGCAGTTCTTC.